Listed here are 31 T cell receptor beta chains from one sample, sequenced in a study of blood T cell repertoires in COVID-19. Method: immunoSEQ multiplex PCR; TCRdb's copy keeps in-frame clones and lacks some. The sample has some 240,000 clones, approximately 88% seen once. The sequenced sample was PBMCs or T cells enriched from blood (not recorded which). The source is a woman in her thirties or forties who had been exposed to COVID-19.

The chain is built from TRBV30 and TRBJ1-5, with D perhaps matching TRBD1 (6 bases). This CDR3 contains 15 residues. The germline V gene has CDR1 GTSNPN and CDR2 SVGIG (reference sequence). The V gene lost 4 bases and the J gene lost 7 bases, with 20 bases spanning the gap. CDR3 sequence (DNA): TGTGCCTGGAACCTCAATGTTGGGGGCAGGCAGCCCCAGCATTTT. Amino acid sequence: CAWNLNVGGRQPQHF.

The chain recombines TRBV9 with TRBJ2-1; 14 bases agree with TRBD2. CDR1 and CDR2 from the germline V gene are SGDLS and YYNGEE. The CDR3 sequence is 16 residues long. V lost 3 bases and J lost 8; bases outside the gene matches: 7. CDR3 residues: CASSGPGLAGVHEQFF. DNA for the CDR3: TGTGCCAGCAGCGGTCCGGGACTAGCGGGAGTGCATGAGCAGTTCTTC. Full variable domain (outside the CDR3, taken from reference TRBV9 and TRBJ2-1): DSGVTQTPKHLITATGQRVTLRCSPRSGDLSVYWYQQSLDQGLQFLIQYYNGEERAKGNILERFSAQQFPDLHSELNLSSLELGDSALYFCASSGPGLAGVHEQFFGPGTRLTVL.

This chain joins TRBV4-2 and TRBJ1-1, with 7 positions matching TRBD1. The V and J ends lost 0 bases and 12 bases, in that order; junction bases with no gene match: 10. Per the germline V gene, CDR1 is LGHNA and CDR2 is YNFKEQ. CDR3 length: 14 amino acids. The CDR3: CASSQDSGQVMSFF. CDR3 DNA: TGTGCCAGCAGCCAAGATTCCGGACAGGTAATGTCTTTCTTT.

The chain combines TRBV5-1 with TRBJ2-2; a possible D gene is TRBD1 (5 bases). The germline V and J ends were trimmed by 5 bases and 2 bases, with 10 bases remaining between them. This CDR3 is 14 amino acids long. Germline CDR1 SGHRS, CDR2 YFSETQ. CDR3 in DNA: TGCGCCAGCAGACAGGAGCAAAACACCGGGGAGCTGTTTTTT. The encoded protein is CASRQEQNTGELFF.

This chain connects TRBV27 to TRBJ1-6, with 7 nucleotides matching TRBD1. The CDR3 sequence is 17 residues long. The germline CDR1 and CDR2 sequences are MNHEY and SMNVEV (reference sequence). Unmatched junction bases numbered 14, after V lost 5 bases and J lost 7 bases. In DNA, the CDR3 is TGTGCCAGCAGTCTAGTGACAGGGACGACATTCAATTCACCCCTCCACTTT. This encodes CASSLVTGTTFNSPLHF.

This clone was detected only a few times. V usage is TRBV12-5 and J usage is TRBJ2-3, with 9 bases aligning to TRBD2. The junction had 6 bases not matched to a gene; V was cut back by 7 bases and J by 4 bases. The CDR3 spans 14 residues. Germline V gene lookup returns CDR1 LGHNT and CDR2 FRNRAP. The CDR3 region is CASAPGLAPDTQYF. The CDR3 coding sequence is TGTGCTAGTGCCCCCGGACTAGCGCCAGATACGCAGTATTTT.

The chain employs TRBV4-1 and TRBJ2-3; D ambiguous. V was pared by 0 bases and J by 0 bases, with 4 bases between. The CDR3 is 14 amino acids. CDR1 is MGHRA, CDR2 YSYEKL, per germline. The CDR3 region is CASSQDLSTDTQYF. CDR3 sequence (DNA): TGCGCCAGCAGCCAAGATCTAAGCACAGATACGCAGTATTTT.

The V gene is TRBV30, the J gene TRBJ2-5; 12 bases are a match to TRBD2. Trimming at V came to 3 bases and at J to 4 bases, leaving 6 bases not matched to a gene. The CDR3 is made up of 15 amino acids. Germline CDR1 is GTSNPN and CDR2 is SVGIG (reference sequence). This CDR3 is CAWSNLAGGGETQYF. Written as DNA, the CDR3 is TGTGCCTGGAGCAACCTAGCGGGAGGGGGAGAGACCCAGTACTTC.

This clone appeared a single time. CDR3 loop: CASSPRLAGGGGELFF. For the CDR3, the DNA is TGTGCCAGCAGCCCGAGACTAGCGGGGGGAGGCGGGGAGCTGTTTTTT. V and J are TRBV9 and TRBJ2-2, with TRBD2 matching over 13 bases. Looked up from germline, CDR1 is SGDLS and CDR2 is YYNGEE. The CDR3 runs 16 residues. Losses at the gene ends were 4 bases for V and 7 bases for J; bases not matched to a gene: 7.

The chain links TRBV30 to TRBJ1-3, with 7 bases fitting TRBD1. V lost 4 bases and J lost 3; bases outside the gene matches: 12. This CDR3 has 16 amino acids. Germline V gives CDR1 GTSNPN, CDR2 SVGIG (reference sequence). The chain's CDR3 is CAWIGGADLYGNTIYF. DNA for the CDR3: TGTGCCTGGATAGGGGGCGCGGATTTGTATGGAAACACCATATATTTT.

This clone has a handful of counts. CDR3 nucleotides: TGTGCCAGCAGTGACTCCCCAGGGGTATTCTATGGCTACACCTTC. Its translation: CASSDSPGVFYGYTF. The rearrangement uses TRBV2 and TRBJ1-2; D is perhaps TRBD1 (6 bases). Germline CDR1 reads SNHLY; CDR2 reads FYNNEI. V lost 3 bases, J lost 4 bases, and 15 bases lay in between. CDR3 length: 15 residues.

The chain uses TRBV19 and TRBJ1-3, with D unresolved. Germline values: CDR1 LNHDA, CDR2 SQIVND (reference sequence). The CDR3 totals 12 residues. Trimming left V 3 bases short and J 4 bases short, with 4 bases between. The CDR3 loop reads CASSIQGNTIYF. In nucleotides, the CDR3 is TGTGCCAGTAGTATTCAGGGAAACACCATATATTTT.

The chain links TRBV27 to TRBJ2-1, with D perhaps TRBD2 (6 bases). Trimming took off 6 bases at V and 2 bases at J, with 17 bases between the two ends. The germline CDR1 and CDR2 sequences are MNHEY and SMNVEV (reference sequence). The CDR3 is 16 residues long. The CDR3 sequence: CASRGLAVTTYNEQFF. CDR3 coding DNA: TGTGCCAGCAGGGGGTTAGCGGTCACTACCTACAATGAGCAGTTCTTC.

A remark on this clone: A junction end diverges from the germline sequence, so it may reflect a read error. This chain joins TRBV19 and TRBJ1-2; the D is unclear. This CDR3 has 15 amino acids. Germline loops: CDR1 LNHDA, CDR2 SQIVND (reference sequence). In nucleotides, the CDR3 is TGTGCCAGTAGCATAGATCTTGCGCTGATTGGTGGCTACACCTTC. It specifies CASSIDLALIGGYTF.

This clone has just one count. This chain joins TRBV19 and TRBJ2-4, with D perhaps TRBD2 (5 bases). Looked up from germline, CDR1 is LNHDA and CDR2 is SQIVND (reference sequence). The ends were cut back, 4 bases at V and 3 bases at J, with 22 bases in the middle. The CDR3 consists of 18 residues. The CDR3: CASSTQSNERGGKNIQYF. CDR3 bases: TGTGCCAGTAGTACTCAAAGTAATGAACGGGGTGGCAAAAACATTCAGTACTTC.

The CDR3, as DNA: TGTGCCACCAGTGATTTACCTAGCGGGGGTCCTAGGGAGCAGTTCTTC. Its translation is CATSDLPSGGPREQFF. The rearrangement links TRBV24-1 to TRBJ2-1; TRBD2 matches at 10 bases. Germline V gene data show CDR1 as KGHDR and CDR2 as SFDVKD. The CDR3 loop spans 16 amino acids. With V trimmed by 1 base and J by 10 bases, 9 bases remained unmatched.

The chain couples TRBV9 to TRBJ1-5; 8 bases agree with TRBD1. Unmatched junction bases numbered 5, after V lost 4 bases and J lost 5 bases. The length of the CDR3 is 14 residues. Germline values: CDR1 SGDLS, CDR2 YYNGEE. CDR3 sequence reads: CASSPGQEHQPQHF. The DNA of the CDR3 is TGTGCCAGCAGCCCGGGACAGGAACATCAGCCCCAGCATTTT.

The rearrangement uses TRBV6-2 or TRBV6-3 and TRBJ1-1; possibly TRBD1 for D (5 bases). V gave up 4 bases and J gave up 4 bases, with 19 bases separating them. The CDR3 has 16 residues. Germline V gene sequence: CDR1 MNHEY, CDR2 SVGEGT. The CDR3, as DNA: TGTGCCAGCAGTTTAGACGGGGGTATGATGGGCACTGAAGCTTTCTTT. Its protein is CASSLDGGMMGTEAFF.

CDR3 protein: CASSPRSSGVSNEQFF. CDR3 coding DNA: TGTGCCAGCTCACCACGATCCAGCGGGGTTAGCAATGAGCAGTTCTTC. This chain uses TRBV18 with TRBJ2-1; 7 bases match TRBD2. The CDR3 consists of 16 residues. CDR1 and CDR2 (germline): KGHSH, LQKENI. J was trimmed by 6 bases and V by 1 base; bases with no gene match: 9.

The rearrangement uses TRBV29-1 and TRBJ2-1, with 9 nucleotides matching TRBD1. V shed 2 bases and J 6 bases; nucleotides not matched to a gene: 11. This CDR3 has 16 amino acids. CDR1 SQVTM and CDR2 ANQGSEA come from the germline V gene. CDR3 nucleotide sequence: TGCAGCGTTGAAAGACAGGGGGTTAGGGAGGGCAATGAGCAGTTCTTC. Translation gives CSVERQGVREGNEQFF.

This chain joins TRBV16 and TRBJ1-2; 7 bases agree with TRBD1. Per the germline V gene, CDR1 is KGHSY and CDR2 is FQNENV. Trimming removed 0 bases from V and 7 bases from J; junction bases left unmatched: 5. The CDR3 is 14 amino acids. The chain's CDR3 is CASSQSRDRIGYTF. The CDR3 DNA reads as TGTGCCAGCAGCCAATCTAGGGACAGAATTGGCTACACCTTC.

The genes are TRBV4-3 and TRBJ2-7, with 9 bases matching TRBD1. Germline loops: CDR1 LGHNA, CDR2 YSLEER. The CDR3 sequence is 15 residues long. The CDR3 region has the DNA TGCGCCAGCAACCAAATCCGGGACAGGGATGGGGAGCAGTACGTC. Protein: CASNQIRDRDGEQYV.

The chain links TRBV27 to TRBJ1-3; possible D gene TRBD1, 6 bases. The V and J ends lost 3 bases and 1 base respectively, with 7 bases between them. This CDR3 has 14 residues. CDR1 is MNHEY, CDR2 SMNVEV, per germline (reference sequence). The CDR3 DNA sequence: TGTGCCAGCAGTTTGAGGGGGTCTGGAAACACCATATATTTT. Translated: CASSLRGSGNTIYF.

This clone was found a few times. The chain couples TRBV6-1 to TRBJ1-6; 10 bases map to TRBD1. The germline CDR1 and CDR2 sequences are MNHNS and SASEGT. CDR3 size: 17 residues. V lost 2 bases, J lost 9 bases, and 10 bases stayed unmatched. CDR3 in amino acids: CASSEYGTGVPLSPLHF. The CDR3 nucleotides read TGTGCCAGCAGTGAATATGGGACAGGGGTCCCCCTTTCACCCCTCCACTTT.

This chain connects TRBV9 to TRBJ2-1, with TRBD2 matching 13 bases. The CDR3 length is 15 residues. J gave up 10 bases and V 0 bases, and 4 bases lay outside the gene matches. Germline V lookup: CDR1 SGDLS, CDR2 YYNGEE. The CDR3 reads CASSVGTSGRDEQFF. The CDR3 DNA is TGTGCCAGCAGCGTAGGTACTAGCGGGAGGGACGAGCAGTTCTTC.

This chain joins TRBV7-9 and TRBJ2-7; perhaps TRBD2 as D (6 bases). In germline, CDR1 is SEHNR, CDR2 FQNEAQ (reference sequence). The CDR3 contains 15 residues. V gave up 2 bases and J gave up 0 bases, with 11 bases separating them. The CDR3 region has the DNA TGTGCCAGCAGCTTATGGGGACTTAGCTCCTACGAGCAGTACTTC. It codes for CASSLWGLSSYEQYF. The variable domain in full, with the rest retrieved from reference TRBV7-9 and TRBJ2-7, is DTGVSQNPRHKITKRGQNVTFRCDPISEHNRLYWYRQTLGQGPEFLTYFQNEAQLEKSRLLSDRFSAERPKGSFSTLEIQRTEQGDSAMYLCASSLWGLSSYEQYFGPGTRLTVT.

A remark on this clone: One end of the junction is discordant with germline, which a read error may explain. CDR3 in amino acids: CASSPSTRQGGEKLFF. DNA of the CDR3: TGTGCCAGCAGCCCCTCAACCCGACAGGGCGGCGAAAAACTGTTTTTT. The gene calls are TRBV5-1 and TRBJ1-4, with 7 bases fitting TRBD1. Germline V gene data show CDR1 as SGHRS and CDR2 as YFSETQ. The length of the CDR3 is 16 residues.

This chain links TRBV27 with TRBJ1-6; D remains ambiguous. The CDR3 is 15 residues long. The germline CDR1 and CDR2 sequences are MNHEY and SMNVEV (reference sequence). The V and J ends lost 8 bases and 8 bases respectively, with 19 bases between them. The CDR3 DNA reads TGTGCCAGCCAGATGTGGACGGGAAAACATTCACCCCTCCACTTT. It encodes CASQMWTGKHSPLHF.

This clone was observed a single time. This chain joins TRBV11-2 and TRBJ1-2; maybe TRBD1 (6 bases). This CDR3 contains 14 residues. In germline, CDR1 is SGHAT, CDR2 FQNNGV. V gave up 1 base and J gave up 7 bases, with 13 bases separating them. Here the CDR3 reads CASSLGQQGGGYTF. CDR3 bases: TGTGCCAGCAGCTTAGGACAACAGGGCGGTGGCTACACCTTC.

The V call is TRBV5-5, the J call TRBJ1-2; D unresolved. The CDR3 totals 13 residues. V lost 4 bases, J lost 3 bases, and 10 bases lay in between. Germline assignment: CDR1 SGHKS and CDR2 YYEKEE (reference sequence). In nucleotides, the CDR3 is TGTGCCAGCAGCCCACTGTTAGACTATGGCTACACCTTC. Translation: CASSPLLDYGYTF. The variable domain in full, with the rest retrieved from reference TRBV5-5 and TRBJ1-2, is DAGVTQSPTHLIKTRGQQVTLRCSPISGHKSVSWYQQVLGQGPQFIFQYYEKEERGRGNFPDRFSARQFPNYSSELNVNALLLGDSALYLCASSPLLDYGYTFGSGTRLTVV.

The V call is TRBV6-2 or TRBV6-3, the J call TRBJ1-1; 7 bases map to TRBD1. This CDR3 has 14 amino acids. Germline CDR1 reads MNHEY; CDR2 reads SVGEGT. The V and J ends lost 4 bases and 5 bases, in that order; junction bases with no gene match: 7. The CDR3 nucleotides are TGTGCCAGCAGTTTCAAGGGGGCTCCGACTGAAGCTTTCTTT. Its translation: CASSFKGAPTEAFF.